This note documents a single TCR beta chain sequence. The protocol was immunoSEQ multiplex PCR, while the TCRdb copy is restricted to in-frame clones and leaves out a portion. The sample includes 280,000 or so clones, approximately 83% of them seen just once. These data originate in a study of blood T cell repertoires in COVID-19. For the study at large: The origin of the acute and convalescent COVID-19 samples was the United States, Italy and Spain. The analysed material was cDNA or gDNA that came from T cells, B-cell-depleted T cells, or PBMCs.

The CDR3 has 16 residues. V lost 7 bases and J lost 3; bases outside the gene matches: 15. The germline gives CDR1 MDHEN, CDR2 SYDVKM. The sequenced sample consisted of peripheral blood. This receptor was obtained from a woman between 50 and 59 years old who had recovered from COVID-19. This sequence joins TRBV28 and TRBJ2-7; 7 bases line up with TRBD1. CDR3 loop: CASIDTGQPKNYEQYF. CDR3 nucleotide sequence: TGTGCCAGCATAGACACGGGACAGCCTAAGAACTACGAGCAGTACTTC.